This T cell receptor (beta chain) was recorded in a study of lymphopenia after photon versus proton radiotherapy. The V and J ends lost 2 bases and 3 bases respectively, with 7 bases between them. In germline, CDR1 is SGHNT, CDR2 YENEEA. The CDR3 consists of 13 residues. TCRdb keeps only in-frame clones here, not all; method: immunoSEQ multiplex PCR. The sample carries 60,000 or so clones, approximately 83% recorded once. The sequencing used peripheral blood, collected from a patient treated with photon-based radiotherapy. This clonotype was sampled from a man aged 35 to 55 with gastric cancer. This chain joins TRBV11-3 and TRBJ1-1, with D unresolved. As DNA, the CDR3 is TGTGCCAGCAGCTTACCAGGCCACACTGAAGCTTTCTTT. This sequence encodes CASSLPGHTEAFF.